Listed below are T cell receptor beta chains from one sample, sequenced in a study of TIL therapy for anti-PD-1-resistant metastatic lung cancer. This table comes from immunoSEQ multiplex PCR, and its TCRdb copy is limited to in-frame clones, with some not included. The table records tens of thousands of clones, more than 65% of them present only once. Specimen: blood, collected at baseline. The receptors shown here come from a person aged 25-85 years with non-small cell lung cancer. CDR3s include the opening cysteine and the closing phenylalanine or tryptophan. Each record gives: D gene, J gene, V gene, clone size, CDR3 protein, CDR3 DNA. A D gene is named only where the DNA matches it firmly. Not every row has a clone size; where given, it reads once, few, many or a size class.

NA | TRBJ1-2 | TRBV2 | NA | CASSSDSNYGYTF | TGTGCCAGCAGTTCGGACAGTAACTATGGCTACACCTTC
TRBD1 | TRBJ1-1 | TRBV5-5 | NA | CASRRTGQGDTEAFF | TGTGCCAGCAGGCGAACGGGACAGGGGGACACTGAAGCTTTCTTT
NA | TRBJ2-3 | TRBV18 | NA | CASSPSRTQYF | TGTGCCAGCTCACCATCCCGTACGCAGTATTTT
NA | TRBJ2-3 | TRBV2 | NA | CASSYTDTQYF | TGTGCCAGCAGTTATACAGATACGCAGTATTTT
NA | TRBJ2-7 | TRBV7-9 | NA | CASSLVADSYEQYF | TGTGCCAGCAGCTTAGTCGCAGACTCCTACGAGCAGTACTTC
TRBD2 | TRBJ2-1 | TRBV7-9 | NA | CASRSGTSGHNEQFF | TGTGCCAGCAGGTCCGGGACTAGCGGCCACAATGAGCAGTTCTTC
NA | TRBJ1-5 | TRBV7-2 | NA | CASSSLRGNRAHQPQHF | TGTGCCAGCAGCTCCCTAAGGGGCAACAGGGCCCATCAGCCCCAGCATTTT
TRBD1 | TRBJ2-3 | TRBV4-1 | NA | CASSHTMPGQRTYTDTQYF | TGCGCCAGCAGCCATACGATGCCGGGACAGAGGACATACACAGATACGCAGTATTTT
NA | TRBJ2-3 | TRBV29-1 | NA | CSVAREATDTQYF | TGCAGCGTTGCGAGGGAGGCGACAGATACGCAGTATTTT
NA | TRBJ1-2 | TRBV19 | NA | CASSRGRDLVYYGYTF | TGTGCCAGTAGTAGGGGCAGGGACCTCGTCTATTATGGCTACACCTTC
NA | TRBJ1-2 | TRBV5-4 | NA | CASGGQGSVYGYTF | TGTGCCAGCGGGGGTCAGGGGTCTGTCTATGGCTACACCTTC
NA | TRBJ1-5 | TRBV30 | NA | CAWSVRQVGKPQHF | TGTGCCTGGAGTGTACGACAGGTTGGTAAGCCCCAGCATTTT
TRBD2 | TRBJ2-1 | TRBV24-1 | few | CATSDSAGGLDNEQFF | TGTGCCACCAGTGACTCAGCGGGGGGGCTCGACAATGAGCAGTTCTTC
TRBD1 | TRBJ2-2 | TRBV19 | NA | CASLRQGIYTGELFF | TGTGCCAGCCTGAGACAGGGGATATATACCGGGGAGCTGTTTTTT
NA | TRBJ2-1 | TRBV6-5 | NA | CASSRTHNEQFF | TGTGCCAGCAGTCGGACCCACAATGAGCAGTTCTTC
NA | TRBJ2-7 | TRBV12-3/TRBV12-4 | NA | CASSLQPHEQYF | TGTGCCAGCAGTCTCCAGCCCCACGAGCAGTACTTC
NA | TRBJ2-2 | TRBV6-1 | NA | CASSEGQVNTGELFF | TGTGCCAGCAGTGAAGGACAGGTGAACACCGGGGAGCTGTTTTTT
NA | TRBJ1-3 | TRBV2 | NA | CAWGLSGNTIYF | TGTGCCTGGGGACTCTCTGGAAACACCATATATTTT
NA | TRBJ2-7 | TRBV30 | NA | CAWGGVKPPYEQYF | TGTGCCTGGGGCGGAGTGAAACCCCCCTACGAGCAGTACTTC
TRBD1 | TRBJ2-3 | TRBV10-1 | NA | CASTGTGSDTQYF | TGCGCCAGCACGGGGACAGGTTCAGATACGCAGTATTTT
TRBD1 | TRBJ2-2 | TRBV7-8 | NA | CASSLQGQGNTGELFF | TGTGCCAGCAGCCTACAAGGACAGGGTAACACCGGGGAGCTGTTTTTT
NA | TRBJ1-2 | TRBV4-1 | NA | CASSQRLGTGLPGGYTF | TGCGCCAGCAGCCAACGACTCGGAACAGGGCTCCCTGGGGGCTACACCTTC
NA | TRBJ1-1 | TRBV2 | NA | CAGQGILEAEAFF | TGTGCCGGTCAGGGGATCCTCGAGGCTGAAGCTTTCTTT
NA | TRBJ2-5 | TRBV2 | NA | CASSRQVETQYF | TGTGCCAGCAGCCGACAGGTAGAGACCCAGTACTTC
TRBD2 | TRBJ2-5 | TRBV14 | NA | CASSQTRGRKETQYF | TGTGCCAGCAGCCAAACGCGGGGGAGAAAAGAGACCCAGTACTTC
TRBD2 | TRBJ2-1 | TRBV5-1 | once | CASSLTGGSYNEQFF | TGCGCCAGCAGCTTAACGGGGGGATCCTACAATGAGCAGTTCTTC
NA | TRBJ2-3 | TRBV5-5 | NA | CASRTTGGPDTQYF | TGTGCCAGCAGGACGACGGGGGGCCCAGATACGCAGTATTTT
TRBD2 | TRBJ2-1 | TRBV9 | NA | CASSVGGTSYNEQFF | TGTGCCAGCAGCGTAGGAGGGACTAGCTACAATGAGCAGTTCTTC
TRBD2 | TRBJ2-7 | TRBV4-1 | NA | CASSQEASGSFEQYF | TGCGCCAGCAGCCAAGAGGCTAGCGGGAGCTTCGAGCAGTACTTC
NA | TRBJ2-3 | TRBV5-1 | NA | CASSIADTQYF | TGCGCCAGCAGCATAGCAGATACGCAGTATTTT
NA | TRBJ2-5 | TRBV15 | NA | CATSAGRGSQETQYF | TGTGCCACCAGCGCGGGACGGGGGAGTCAAGAGACCCAGTACTTC
NA | TRBJ2-3 | TRBV6-5 | NA | CASGWGNPDTQYF | TGTGCCAGCGGGTGGGGAAACCCAGATACGCAGTATTTT
NA | TRBJ2-1 | TRBV6-6 | NA | CASSNRIEQFF | TGTGCCAGCAGCAACAGGATTGAGCAGTTCTTC
NA | TRBJ1-5 | TRBV21-1 | few | CASREGTGSGGNQPQHF | TGTGCCAGCCGGGAGGGTACAGGGAGTGGAGGCAATCAGCCCCAGCATTTT
TRBD1 | TRBJ2-5 | TRBV7-2 | NA | CASSSQTGLEETQYF | TGTGCCAGCAGCTCGCAGACAGGGCTCGAGGAGACCCAGTACTTC
TRBD1 | TRBJ2-3 | TRBV7-2 | once | CASSPYLPGQGAGGTQYF | TGTGCCAGCAGCCCGTATCTCCCGGGACAGGGGGCCGGGGGTACGCAGTATTTT
TRBD1 | TRBJ2-1 | TRBV15 | NA | CATSAGQGPKEQFF | TGTGCCACCAGCGCGGGACAGGGGCCCAAGGAGCAGTTCTTC
NA | TRBJ1-2 | TRBV7-2 | NA | CASSSNGQLAHYGYTF | TGTGCCAGCAGCTCGAATGGACAGCTTGCCCACTATGGCTACACCTTC
NA | TRBJ1-6 | TRBV9 | once | CASSKTSLPGDSPLHF | TGTGCCAGCAGCAAGACATCGCTCCCTGGGGATTCACCCCTCCACTTT
NA | TRBJ2-2 | TRBV2 | NA | CASSGDQTNTGELFF | TGTGCCAGCAGTGGGGACCAGACGAACACCGGGGAGCTGTTTTTT
NA | TRBJ1-5 | TRBV19 | NA | CASSIGQAGSQPQHF | TGTGCCAGTAGTATAGGGCAGGCTGGGAGTCAGCCCCAGCATTTT
NA | TRBJ2-7 | TRBV2 | few | CASSEQSGQEQYF | TGTGCCAGCAGTGAACAGAGTGGCCAGGAGCAGTACTTC
NA | TRBJ2-1 | TRBV19 | once | CASSGLAWDEQFF | TGTGCCAGTTCTGGGCTAGCGTGGGATGAGCAGTTCTTC
NA | TRBJ2-2 | TRBV6-2/TRBV6-3 | NA | CASSYQGIGELFF | TGTGCCAGCAGTTACCAGGGGATCGGGGAGCTGTTTTTT
NA | TRBJ2-6 | TRBV27 | NA | CASSLYTHSGANVLTF | TGTGCCAGCAGTTTATACACCCACTCTGGGGCCAACGTCCTGACTTTC
TRBD1 | TRBJ2-5 | TRBV5-1 | NA | CASSNYGTGEETQYF | TGCGCCAGCAGCAACTACGGGACAGGGGAAGAGACCCAGTACTTC
TRBD2 | TRBJ2-6 | TRBV11-2 | NA | CASSLEGASGTLSGANVLTF | TGTGCCAGCAGCTTAGAGGGGGCTAGCGGGACCCTCTCTGGGGCCAACGTCCTGACTTTC
NA | TRBJ1-1 | TRBV3-1/TRBV3-2 | NA | CASSLSTGTEAFF | TGTGCCAGCAGCCTAAGCACGGGGACTGAAGCTTTCTTT
NA | TRBJ1-2 | TRBV3-1/TRBV3-2 | NA | CASSQGRGLVYGYTF | TGTGCCAGCAGCCAAGGGCGGGGGCTCGTCTATGGCTACACCTTC
NA | TRBJ2-3 | TRBV5-1 | NA | CASSPFNSGAPDTQYF | TGCGCCAGCAGCCCCTTTAATAGCGGAGCCCCGGATACGCAGTATTTT
TRBD2 | TRBJ2-5 | TRBV20-1 | NA | CSASMAGGSSTQYF | TGCAGTGCTAGTATGGCGGGGGGCTCATCGACCCAGTACTTC
NA | TRBJ2-7 | TRBV5-5 | once | CASSLERLRYHEQYF | TGTGCCAGCAGCTTGGAGAGGCTGAGGTACCACGAGCAGTACTTC
NA | TRBJ2-2 | TRBV5-6 | NA | CAMGPGNTGELFF | TGTGCCATGGGACCGGGGAACACCGGGGAGCTGTTTTTT